What follows are 15 T cell receptor beta chains derived from one specimen sequenced in a study of T cells after yellow fever vaccination. TCRdb analysed the 5' RACE reads with MiXCR anew, one entry per CDR3 protein. This table holds approximately 610,000 distinct CDR3 sequences, about a sixth found once. The specimen comprised PBMCs, sampled about 5 days after the first yellow fever vaccination. These receptors originate from a man between 18 and 35 years old who received the YFV17D yellow fever vaccine.

This clonotype was detected many times. This rearrangement joins TRBV27 to TRBJ1-1; D is possibly TRBD1 (5 bases). CDR1 and CDR2 from the germline V gene are MNHEY and SMNVEV (reference sequence). This CDR3 has 12 amino acids. The V end lost 6 bases, the J end lost 11 bases, and 16 bases lay between the germline ends. Written as DNA, the CDR3 is TGTGCCAGCAGGACGGGGGAAAGTAAGGCTTTCTTT. Its translation: CASRTGESKAFF.

This clonotype was found a few times. CDR3 bases: TGTGCCAGCAGCCCCATGTGGGTGAACACTGAAGCTTTCTTT. This encodes CASSPMWVNTEAFF. The chain carries TRBV12-3 or TRBV12-4 and TRBJ1-1, with D unresolved. This CDR3 has 14 amino acids. Trimming removed 6 bases at V and 0 bases at J, with 11 bases between.

The V and J genes are TRBV7-2 and TRBJ1-2; a possible D gene is TRBD1 (5 bases). Trimming pared 1 base from V and 7 bases from J, leaving 16 bases between. This CDR3 has 15 amino acids. The germline CDR1 and CDR2 sequences are SGHTA and FQGNSA. Here the CDR3 DNA reads TGTGCCAGCAGCTTAGGGGGCGGCAGGGTTAGTGGCTACACCTTC. It yields the protein CASSLGGGRVSGYTF.

The CDR3 is CASSSPIGQENSPLHF. The CDR3 DNA reads as TGTGCCAGCTCATCCCCAATTGGACAGGAGAATTCACCCCTCCACTTT. The chain recombines TRBV18 with TRBJ1-6; 7 nucleotides align to TRBD1. Germline lookup yields CDR1 KGHSH and CDR2 LQKENI. This CDR3 comprises 16 residues. The V segment lost 5 bases and the J segment 7 bases; nucleotides outside the gene matches: 11.

The chain joins TRBV4-3 to TRBJ2-1; 12 nucleotides line up with TRBD2. The CDR3 consists of 17 residues. Per the germline V gene, CDR1 is LGHNA and CDR2 is YSLEER. Losses at the gene ends were 1 base for V and 2 bases for J; bases not matched to a gene: 3. The CDR3 region is CASSQVASGGAYNEQFF. CDR3 sequence (DNA): TGCGCCAGCAGCCAAGTCGCTAGCGGGGGGGCCTACAATGAGCAGTTCTTC.

This clonotype occurred a few times. The V and J genes are TRBV7-9 and TRBJ2-1; D is tentatively TRBD1 or TRBD2 (7 bases each). The CDR3 extends over 14 amino acids. The ends were cut back, 5 bases at V and 6 bases at J, with 14 bases in the middle. The germline CDR1 and CDR2 sequences are SEHNR and FQNEAQ (reference sequence). The CDR3 DNA reads as TGTGCCAGCAGCACCCAGGGGGGGATCAATGAGCAGTTCTTC. It encodes CASSTQGGINEQFF.

This clonotype was recorded a few times. This chain uses TRBV12-3 or TRBV12-4 with TRBJ1-2, with 9 bases fitting TRBD1. V dropped 3 bases and J dropped 4; count of bases not matched to a gene: 3. This CDR3 is built from 14 residues. The CDR3 region is CASSFGTGRYGYTF. DNA for the CDR3: TGTGCCAGCAGTTTTGGGACAGGGCGCTATGGCTACACCTTC.

This clonotype appeared a few times. CDR3 residues: CATSRELGDQPQHF. As DNA, the CDR3 is TGTGCCACCAGCAGAGAGTTGGGGGATCAGCCCCAGCATTTT. This chain joins TRBV15 and TRBJ1-5; D is possibly TRBD1 (5 bases). In germline, CDR1 is LNHNV, CDR2 YYDKDF (reference sequence). V was trimmed by 0 bases and J by 5 bases, leaving 8 bases between them. The CDR3 totals 14 residues.

This clonotype has more than one count but fewer than ten. The chain combines TRBV5-6 with TRBJ2-1, with D possibly being TRBD2 (5 bases). Germline-derived CDR1 and CDR2 are SGHDT and YYEEEE. The CDR3 is 12 residues long. Trimming left V 6 bases short and J 9 bases short, with 13 bases between. CDR3 nucleotide sequence: TGTGCCAGCAAGCGGCAAAGTCCTGAGCAGTTCTTC. It specifies CASKRQSPEQFF.

The table lists this clonotype with a few counts. V and J are TRBV12-3 or TRBV12-4 and TRBJ2-7; D is possibly TRBD2 (6 bases). V was clipped by 4 bases and J by 7 bases, with 20 bases between them. The CDR3 contains 15 residues. The CDR3, as DNA: TGTGCCAGCAGTTCAGGGACTGGGACGACTGGGGAGCAGTACGTC. This gives the protein CASSSGTGTTGEQYV.

This clonotype has only a few counts. The V gene is TRBV18, the J gene TRBJ1-1; no clear D. Germline lookup yields CDR1 KGHSH and CDR2 LQKENI. V was shortened by 1 base and J by 1 base, with 7 bases between the two germline ends. The CDR3 is 14 amino acids. The CDR3 DNA reads as TGTGCCAGCTCACCACTTATCCCGAACACTGAAGCTTTCTTT. Translation: CASSPLIPNTEAFF.

In nucleotides, the CDR3 is TGTGCCAGCAGCCCTCGTGAGGGGGCGTATACGCAGTATTTT. Its protein product is CASSPREGAYTQYF. The rearrangement uses TRBV7-8 and TRBJ2-3, with 7 bases lining up with TRBD1. CDR3 length: 14 residues. Looked up from germline, CDR1 is SGHVS and CDR2 is FQNEAQ. The trim removed 5 bases at V and 7 bases at J, leaving 9 bases unmatched.

There are a few counts of this clonotype. This sequence joins TRBV29-1 and TRBJ2-2; D is perhaps TRBD1 (5 bases). Trimming removed 4 bases from V and 4 bases from J, with 7 bases in between. The CDR3 loop spans 12 amino acids. The germline CDR1 and CDR2 sequences are SQVTM and ANQGSEA. The CDR3 loop is CSVGQTTGELFF. The CDR3 DNA follows: TGCAGCGTTGGACAGACCACCGGGGAGCTGTTTTTT.

This clonotype has a handful of counts. V gene TRBV2 combines with J gene TRBJ1-1, with a tentative D call TRBD1 (5 bases). This CDR3 is 14 amino acids long. Germline loops: CDR1 SNHLY, CDR2 FYNNEI. With 5 bases removed from V and 1 base from J, the gap between germline ends came to 11 bases. The CDR3 coding sequence is TGTGCCAGCAGTTCCGGGACCCAGAACACTGAAGCTTTCTTT. It encodes CASSSGTQNTEAFF.

The rearrangement links TRBV11-2 to TRBJ2-7; 7 bases agree with TRBD1. Trimming removed 1 base from V and 5 bases from J; junction bases left unmatched: 5. Germline lookup yields CDR1 SGHAT and CDR2 FQNNGV. This CDR3 spans 14 amino acids. The CDR3 DNA follows: TGTGCCAGCAGCTTAGGCAGGGGGTTAAACGAGCAGTACTTC. Residues: CASSLGRGLNEQYF.